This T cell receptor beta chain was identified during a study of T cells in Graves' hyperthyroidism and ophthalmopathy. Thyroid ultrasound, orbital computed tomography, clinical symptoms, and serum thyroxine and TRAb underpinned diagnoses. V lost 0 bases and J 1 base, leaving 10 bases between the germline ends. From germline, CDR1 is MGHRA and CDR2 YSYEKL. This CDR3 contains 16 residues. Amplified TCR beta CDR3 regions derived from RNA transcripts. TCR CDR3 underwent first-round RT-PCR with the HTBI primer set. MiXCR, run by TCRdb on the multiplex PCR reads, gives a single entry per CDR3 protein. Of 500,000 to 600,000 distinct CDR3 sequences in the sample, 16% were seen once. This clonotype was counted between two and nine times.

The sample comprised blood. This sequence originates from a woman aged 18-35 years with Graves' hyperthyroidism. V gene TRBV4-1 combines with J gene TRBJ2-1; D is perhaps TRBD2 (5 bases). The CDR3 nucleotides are TGCGCCAGCAGCCAAGAAGGAGGACGATCCTACAATGAGCAGTTCTTC. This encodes CASSQEGGRSYNEQFF.